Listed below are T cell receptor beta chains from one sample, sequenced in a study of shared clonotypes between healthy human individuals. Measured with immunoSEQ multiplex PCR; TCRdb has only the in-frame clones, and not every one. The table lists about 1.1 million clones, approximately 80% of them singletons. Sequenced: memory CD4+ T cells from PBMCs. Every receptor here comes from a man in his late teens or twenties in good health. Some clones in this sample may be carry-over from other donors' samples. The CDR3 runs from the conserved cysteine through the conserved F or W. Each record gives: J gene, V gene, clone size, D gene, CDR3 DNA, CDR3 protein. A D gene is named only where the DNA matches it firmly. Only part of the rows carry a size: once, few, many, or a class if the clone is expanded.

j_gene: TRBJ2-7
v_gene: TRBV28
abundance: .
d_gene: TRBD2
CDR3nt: TGTGCCAGCAGTTTAGGGGGACTAGCGGGAGTCAACGAGCAGTACTTC
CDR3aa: CASSLGGLAGVNEQYF

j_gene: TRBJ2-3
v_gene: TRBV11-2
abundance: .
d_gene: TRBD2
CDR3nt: TGTGCCAGCAGCTACCCGGGACTAGCGCAGGCAGATACGCAGTATTTT
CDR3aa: CASSYPGLAQADTQYF

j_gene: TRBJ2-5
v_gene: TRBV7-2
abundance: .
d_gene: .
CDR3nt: TGTGCCAGCAGCCGAGACTACAGAGGGCAAGAGACCCAGTACTTC
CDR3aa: CASSRDYRGQETQYF

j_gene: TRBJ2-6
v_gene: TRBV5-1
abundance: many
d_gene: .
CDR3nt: TGCGCCAGCAGCTTGACACAGGGGAGGGCTGGGGCCAACGTCCTGACTTTC
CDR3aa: CASSLTQGRAGANVLTF

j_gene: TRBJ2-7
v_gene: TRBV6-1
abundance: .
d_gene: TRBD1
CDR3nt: TGTGCCAGCTGGACAGGGGGTAGCGAGCAGTACTTC
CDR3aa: CASWTGGSEQYF

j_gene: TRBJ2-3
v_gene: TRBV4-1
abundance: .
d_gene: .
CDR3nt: TGCGCCAGCAGCCAAGTGGCAGGCACAGATACGCAGTATTTT
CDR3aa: CASSQVAGTDTQYF

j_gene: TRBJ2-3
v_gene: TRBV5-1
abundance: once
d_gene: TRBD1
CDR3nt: TGCGCCAGCAGCGCAGACAGGGTAGGGGATACGCAGTATTTT
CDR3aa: CASSADRVGDTQYF

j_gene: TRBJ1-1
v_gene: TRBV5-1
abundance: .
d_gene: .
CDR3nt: TGCGCCAGCAGCTTGGGGACAAGTAACACTGAAGCTTTCTTT
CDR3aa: CASSLGTSNTEAFF

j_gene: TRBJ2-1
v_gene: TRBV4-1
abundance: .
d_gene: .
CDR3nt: TGCGCCAGCAGCCAAGTATACGGCTCTTACAATGAGCAGTTCTTC
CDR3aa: CASSQVYGSYNEQFF

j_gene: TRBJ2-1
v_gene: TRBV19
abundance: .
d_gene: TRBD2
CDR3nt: TGTGCCAATAGTATAACTCCGAGCGGGGTCACCTACAATGAGCAGTTCTTC
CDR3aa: CANSITPSGVTYNEQFF

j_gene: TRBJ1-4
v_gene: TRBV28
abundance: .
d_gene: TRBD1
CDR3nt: TGTGCCAGCAGCCCCCCCGGGACAGCTAATGAAAAACTGTTTTTT
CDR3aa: CASSPPGTANEKLFF

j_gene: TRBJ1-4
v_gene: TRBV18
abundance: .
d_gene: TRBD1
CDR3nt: TGTGCCAGCTCACCAATAGGGACAGCCAATGAAAAACTGTTTTTT
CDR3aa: CASSPIGTANEKLFF

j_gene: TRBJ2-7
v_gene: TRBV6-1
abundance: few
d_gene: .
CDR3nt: TGTGCCAGCAAATCGGTAGGGGGCGAGCAGTACTTC
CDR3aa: CASKSVGGEQYF

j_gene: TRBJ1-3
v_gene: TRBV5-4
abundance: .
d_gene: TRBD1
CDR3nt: TGTGCCAGCAGCTTGGGGGGGACAGGGGTCTCTGGAAACACCATATATTTT
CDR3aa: CASSLGGTGVSGNTIYF

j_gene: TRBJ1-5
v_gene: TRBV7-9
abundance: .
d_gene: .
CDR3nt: TGTGCCAGCAGCTCCTTTTTCAATCAGCCCCAGCATTTT
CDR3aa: CASSSFFNQPQHF

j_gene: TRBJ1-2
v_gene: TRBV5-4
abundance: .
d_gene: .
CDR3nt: TGTGCCAGCAGCTTGGACAGTGCCACCTATGGCTACACCTTC
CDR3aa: CASSLDSATYGYTF

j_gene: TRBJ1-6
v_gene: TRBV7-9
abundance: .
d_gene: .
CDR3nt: TGTGCCAGCAGCGTAGAGGGATTCAATTCACCCCTCCACTTT
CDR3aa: CASSVEGFNSPLHF

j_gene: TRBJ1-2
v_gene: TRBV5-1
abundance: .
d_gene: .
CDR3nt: TGCGCCAGCAGCGGTGACAGGTATGACGGCTACACCTTC
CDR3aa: CASSGDRYDGYTF

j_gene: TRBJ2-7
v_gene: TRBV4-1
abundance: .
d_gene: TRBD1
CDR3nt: TGCGCCAGCCAGGGACAGAACTACGAGCAGTACTTC
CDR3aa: CASQGQNYEQYF

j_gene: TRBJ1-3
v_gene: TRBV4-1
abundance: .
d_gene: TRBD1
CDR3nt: TGCGCCAGCAGCCAAGATCAGGGGGGCCCCTTAACTCGAAACACCATATATTTT
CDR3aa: CASSQDQGGPLTRNTIYF

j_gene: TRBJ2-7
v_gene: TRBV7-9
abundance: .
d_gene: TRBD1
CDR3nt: TGTGCCGTCCCCCGGGACAGGGAAAGCTACGAGCAGTACTTC
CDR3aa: CAVPRDRESYEQYF

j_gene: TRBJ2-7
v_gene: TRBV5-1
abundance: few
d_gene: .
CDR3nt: TGCGCCAGCAGCTCAGGGACGGCCCACGCCTACGAGCAGTACTTC
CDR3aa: CASSSGTAHAYEQYF

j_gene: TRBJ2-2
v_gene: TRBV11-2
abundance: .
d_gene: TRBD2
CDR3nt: TGTGCCAGCAGCATGACTAGCGGGAGTCCCGGGGAGCTGTTTTTT
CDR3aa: CASSMTSGSPGELFF

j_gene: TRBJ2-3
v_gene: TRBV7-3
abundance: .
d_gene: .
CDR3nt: TGTGCCAGCAGCTCGGGGACAGATACGCAGTATTTT
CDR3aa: CASSSGTDTQYF

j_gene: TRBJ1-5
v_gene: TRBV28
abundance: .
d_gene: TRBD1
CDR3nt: TGTGCTTCACGAGGCGTCGGCAGGGGGTATAGCAATCAGCCCCAGCATTTT
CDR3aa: CASRGVGRGYSNQPQHF

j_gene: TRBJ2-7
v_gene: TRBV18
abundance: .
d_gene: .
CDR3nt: TGTGCCAGCTCAAGGTTAAGAGAGAACAACGAGCAGTACTTC
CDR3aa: CASSRLRENNEQYF

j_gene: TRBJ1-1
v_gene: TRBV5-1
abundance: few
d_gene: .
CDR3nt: TGCGCCAGCAGCTACGATGGGGGTAACACTGAAGCTTTCTTT
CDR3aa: CASSYDGGNTEAFF

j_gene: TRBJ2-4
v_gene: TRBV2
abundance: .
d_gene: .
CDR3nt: TGTGCCAGCAGCGAGGAGACGGTTCAGTACTTC
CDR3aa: CASSEETVQYF

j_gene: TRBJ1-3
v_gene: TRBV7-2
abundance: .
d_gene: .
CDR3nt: TGTGCCAGCAGCTTAGCTCAGGTCCACTCTGGAAACACCATATATTTT
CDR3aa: CASSLAQVHSGNTIYF

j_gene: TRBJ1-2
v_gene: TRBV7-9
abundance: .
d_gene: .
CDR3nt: TGTGCCAGCAGCTTAGGCGAGGGGAACTATGGCTACACCTTC
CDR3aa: CASSLGEGNYGYTF

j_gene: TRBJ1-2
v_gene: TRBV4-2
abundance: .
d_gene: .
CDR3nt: TGTGCCAGCAGCCAAAGAACGGTTAACTATGGCTACACCTTC
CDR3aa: CASSQRTVNYGYTF

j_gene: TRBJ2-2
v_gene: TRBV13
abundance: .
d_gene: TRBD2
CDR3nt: TGTGCCACCAAACCCGGGCCCTTTAGCGGGCGGGCCACCGGGGAGCTGTTTTTT
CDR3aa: CATKPGPFSGRATGELFF

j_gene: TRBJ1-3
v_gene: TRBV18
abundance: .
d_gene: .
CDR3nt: TGTGCCAGCTCACCCGGACGGGTCTCTGGAAACACCATATATTTT
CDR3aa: CASSPGRVSGNTIYF

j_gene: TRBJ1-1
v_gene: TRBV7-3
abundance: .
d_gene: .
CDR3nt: TGTGCCAGCAGCTTCGGGCCGACGAACACTGAAGCTTTCTTT
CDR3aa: CASSFGPTNTEAFF

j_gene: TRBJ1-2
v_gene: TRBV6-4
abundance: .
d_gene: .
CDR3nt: TGTGCCAGCAGCCCCGGGCGTAACTATGGCTACACCTTC
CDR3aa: CASSPGRNYGYTF

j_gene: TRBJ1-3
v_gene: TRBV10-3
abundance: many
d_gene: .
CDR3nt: TGTGCCATCAGTGAACAGGGAATCTCTGGAAACACCATATATTTT
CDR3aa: CAISEQGISGNTIYF

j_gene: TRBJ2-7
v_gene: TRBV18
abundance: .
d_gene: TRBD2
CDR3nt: TGTGCCAGCTCACCACAAACGGCTAGCGGCTACGAGCAGTACTTC
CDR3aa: CASSPQTASGYEQYF

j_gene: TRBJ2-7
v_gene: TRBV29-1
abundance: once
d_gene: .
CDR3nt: TGCAGCGTGGGACACTTTCCCTACGAGCAGTACTTC
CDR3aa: CSVGHFPYEQYF

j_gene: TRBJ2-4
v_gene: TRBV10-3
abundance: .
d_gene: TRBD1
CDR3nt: TGTGCCATCAGTGAGACCACCGGGACAGGTTTACAGTACTTC
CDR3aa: CAISETTGTGLQYF

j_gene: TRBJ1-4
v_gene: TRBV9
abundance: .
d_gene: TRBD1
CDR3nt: TGTGCCAGCAGCACGGGACAGGGGGCCGGTGAAAAACTGTTTTTT
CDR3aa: CASSTGQGAGEKLFF

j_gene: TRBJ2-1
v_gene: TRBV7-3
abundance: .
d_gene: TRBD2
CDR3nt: TGTGCCAGCAGCACGGGACTAGCGGGGAGTGAGCAGTTCTTC
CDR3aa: CASSTGLAGSEQFF

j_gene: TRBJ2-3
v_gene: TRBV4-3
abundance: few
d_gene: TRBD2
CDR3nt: TGCGCCAGCAGCCAAGGAACTAGCGGGGGGGCTAGCGCAGATACGCAGTATTTT
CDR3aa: CASSQGTSGGASADTQYF

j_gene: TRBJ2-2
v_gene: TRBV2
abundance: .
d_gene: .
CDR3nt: TGTGCCAGCAGGCGACAGGCAGTGAACACCGGGGAGCTGTTTTTT
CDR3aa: CASRRQAVNTGELFF

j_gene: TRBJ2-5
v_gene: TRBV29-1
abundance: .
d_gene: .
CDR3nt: TGCAGCGTTGAAACTACCCTACGGGACTCACTGGGGTCCCAGTACTTC
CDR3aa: CSVETTLRDSLGSQYF

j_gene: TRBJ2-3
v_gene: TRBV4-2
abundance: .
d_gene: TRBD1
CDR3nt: TGTGCCAGCAGCCAAAGACAGGGGGGCACAGATACGCAGTATTTT
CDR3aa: CASSQRQGGTDTQYF

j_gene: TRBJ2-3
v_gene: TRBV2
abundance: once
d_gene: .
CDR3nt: TGTGCCAGCAGGATAATGCGGACAGTAAGCTTTAAGGCAGATACGCAGTATTTT
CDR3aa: CASRIMRTVSFKADTQYF